This T cell receptor beta chain was captured by sequencing in a study of blood T cell repertoires in COVID-19. The study drew participants aged about 18 to 89 years from about two dozen US areas. The CDR3 covers 15 residues. The V gene's germline CDR1 is SGHTA and CDR2 FQGNSA. J gave up 5 bases and V 4 bases, and 9 bases lay outside the gene matches. Some clones are missing from TCRdb's copy, which holds only in-frame ones; the method was immunoSEQ multiplex PCR. The sample consists of over 150,000 clones, about 86% of them appearing once. The TCR comes from a man aged 45-65 years who had recovered from COVID-19. Source material: PBMCs or T cells enriched from blood (not recorded which). The chain is built from TRBV7-2 and TRBJ1-2, with 8 bases lining up with TRBD1. CDR3 nucleotides: TGTGCCAGCAGCTCGCGACAGGGGACCCTATATGGCTACACCTTC. As protein: CASSSRQGTLYGYTF.